This TCR beta chain is from a study of blood T cell repertoires in COVID-19. At the level of the study: The samples span acute and convalescent COVID-19 from the United States, Italy and Spain.

Libraries were prepared by immunoSEQ multiplex PCR; TCRdb keeps only in-frame clonotypes and omits some of them. The sample shows 40,000 to 45,000 clones, more than 65% of them seen only once. CDR3 length: 14 residues. Sequencing was carried out using peripheral blood. The TCR was taken from a man older than 75 with acute or convalescent COVID-19. The rearrangement links TRBV21-1 to TRBJ2-7; the table's D call, TRBD2, has no DNA check behind it. TRBV21-1 is a pseudogene segment. The CDR3 loop is CASSNPSDSYEQYF. The CDR3 bases are TGTGCCAGCAGCAATCCCAGCGACTCCTACGAGCAGTACTTC.